This entry lists 17 T cell receptor beta chains sequenced from one sample in a study of cytomegalovirus exposure and HLA in healthy donors. The PCR employed 60 Vbeta primers together with 13 Jbeta primers. This table comes from immunoSEQ multiplex PCR, and its TCRdb copy is limited to in-frame clones, with some not included. The data hold some 140,000 clones, with roughly 72% observed a single time. Sequencing was done on a sample of PBMCs. Receptor source: a man under 40 in good health and CMV-seronegative.

This clone came up once. The CDR3 nucleotides read TGCGCCAGCACCCCTGGACGGCAGGGTGGGACTTTCTTT. It yields the protein CASTPGRQGGTFF. The chain joins TRBV5-1 to TRBJ1-1; tentatively, D is TRBD1 (5 bases). The V end was cut by 6 bases, the J end by 12 bases, with 21 bases between. Germline V CDR1 and CDR2: SGHRS, YFSETQ. This CDR3 is 13 amino acids long.

This chain links TRBV19 with TRBJ2-1; TRBD2 matches at 11 bases. Germline CDR1 LNHDA, CDR2 SQIVND (reference sequence). With 4 bases clipped from V and 5 bases from J, the junction kept 7 bases outside the gene matches. The CDR3 consists of 16 residues. The CDR3 here is CASSRLAGRLDNEQFF. CDR3 DNA: TGTGCCAGTAGTAGACTAGCGGGGAGGCTTGACAATGAGCAGTTCTTC.

This clone was observed a few times. The chain carries TRBV5-4 and TRBJ1-2, with 7 positions matching TRBD1. The CDR3 sequence is 16 residues long. Trimming took 3 bases from V and 2 from J; bases not matched to a gene: 10. The germline V gene has CDR1 SGHNT and CDR2 YYREEE (reference sequence). The CDR3 loop reads CASSSDRVMENYGYTF. The CDR3 coding sequence is TGTGCCAGCAGCTCAGACAGGGTAATGGAAAACTATGGCTACACCTTC.

The V and J genes are TRBV5-6 and TRBJ2-3; TRBD2 might be the D (6 bases). Looked up from germline, CDR1 is SGHDT and CDR2 is YYEEEE. With 4 bases removed from V and 2 bases from J, the gap between germline ends came to 14 bases. This CDR3 is 15 amino acids long. CDR3 sequence: CASSRLEINTDTQYF. DNA of the CDR3: TGTGCCAGCAGCCGACTAGAAATTAACACAGATACGCAGTATTTT.

This clone was seen a handful of times. The chain recombines TRBV13 with TRBJ2-5, with D unresolved. The ends were cut back, 2 bases at V and 2 bases at J, with 6 bases in the middle. There are 13 residues in the CDR3. Germline loops: CDR1 PRHDT, CDR2 FYEKMQ (reference sequence). The CDR3: CASSLRSQETQYF. Here the CDR3 DNA reads TGTGCCAGCAGCTTACGGTCTCAAGAGACCCAGTACTTC. Full variable domain (missing parts from reference TRBV13 and TRBJ2-5): AAGVIQSPRHLIKEKRETATLKCYPIPRHDTVYWYQQGPGQDPQFLISFYEKMQSDKGSIPDRFSAQQFSDYHSELNMSSLELGDSALYFCASSLRSQETQYFGPGTRLLVL.

The table lists this clone with a few counts. V gene TRBV4-2 combines with J gene TRBJ1-5; D is possibly TRBD1 (5 bases). The germline CDR1 and CDR2 sequences are LGHNA and YNFKEQ. Trimming took off 0 bases at V and 0 bases at J, with 9 bases between the two ends. The length of the CDR3 is 16 residues. The CDR3 region has the DNA TGTGCCAGCAGCCAAGAAGGACACCTTAGCAATCAGCCCCAGCATTTT. Translated, it gives CASSQEGHLSNQPQHF.

This clone was detected only once. V usage is TRBV28 and J usage is TRBJ1-5, with TRBD1 matching 8 bases. V trimming: 0 bases; J trimming: 0 bases; junction bases outside the gene matches: 4. CDR1 is MDHEN and CDR2 is SYDVKM in the germline V gene. The CDR3 runs to 17 residues. CDR3 coding DNA: TGTGCCAGCAGTTTATGGGGGACAGGAAATAGCAATCAGCCCCAGCATTTT. It translates to CASSLWGTGNSNQPQHF.

Note on this clone: This specimen includes other DNA sequences encoding the same CDR3. The CDR3 loop reads CAWSPRTGREETQYF. DNA of the CDR3: TGTGCCTGGAGCCCCCGGACGGGGAGGGAAGAGACCCAGTACTTC. This sequence joins TRBV30 and TRBJ2-5; 7 positions match TRBD2. With 3 bases clipped from V and 3 bases from J, the junction kept 10 bases outside the gene matches. Germline CDR1 and CDR2: GTSNPN and SVGIG (reference sequence). The CDR3 extends over 15 amino acids.

This clone was counted once. This chain links TRBV19 with TRBJ2-5; a weak D match, TRBD1 (5 bases). Trimming removed 3 bases at V and 3 bases at J, with 11 bases between. Germline V gene sequence: CDR1 LNHDA, CDR2 SQIVND (reference sequence). This CDR3 has 14 amino acids. CDR3 bases: TGTGCCAGTAGTATTGGGTCAGGGAAAGAGACCCAGTACTTC. Translation gives CASSIGSGKETQYF.

The genes are TRBV19 and TRBJ2-1, with a tentative D call TRBD2 (6 bases). Germline loops: CDR1 LNHDA, CDR2 SQIVND (reference sequence). This CDR3 is built from 14 residues. The V end was cut by 7 bases, the J end by 2 bases, with 12 bases between. The CDR3 region has the DNA TGTGCCAGTACCGAGGGAGGCACCTACAATGAGCAGTTCTTC. Protein: CASTEGGTYNEQFF.

This chain links TRBV19 with TRBJ1-5; TRBD1 is a possible D gene (5 bases). Germline V gene sequence: CDR1 LNHDA, CDR2 SQIVND (reference sequence). The length of the CDR3 is 14 residues. Trimming took off 5 bases at V and 10 bases at J, with 18 bases between the two ends. The CDR3 protein is CASSPRGIGEPQHF. The CDR3 DNA reads TGTGCCAGTAGTCCCCGGGGGATCGGGGAACCCCAGCATTTT.

The chain recombines TRBV7-8 with TRBJ2-2, with 7 bases lining up with TRBD2. The CDR3 is 15 residues long. The V and J ends lost 2 bases and 3 bases, in that order; junction bases with no gene match: 3. Looked up from germline, CDR1 is SGHVS and CDR2 is FQNEAQ. The CDR3 sequence: CASSLRLADTGELFF. Here the CDR3 DNA reads TGTGCCAGCAGCTTACGCCTAGCGGACACCGGGGAGCTGTTTTTT.

This rearrangement joins TRBV11-2 to TRBJ2-3; D might be TRBD2 (5 bases). The CDR3 is 19 amino acids. The germline V gene encodes CDR1 SGHAT and CDR2 FQNNGV. V dropped 2 bases and J dropped 0 bases, with 21 bases sitting between them. The CDR3 DNA reads TGTGCCAGCAGCTTACTTGTGTCGAGCGGAGTTTGGAGCACAGATACGCAGTATTTT. Protein product: CASSLLVSSGVWSTDTQYF.

The chain links TRBV19 to TRBJ2-2; TRBD1 is a possible D gene (6 bases). There are 14 residues in the CDR3. The V gene lost 7 bases and the J gene lost 2 bases, with 11 bases spanning the gap. Germline V gene data show CDR1 as LNHDA and CDR2 as SQIVND (reference sequence). The CDR3 DNA sequence: TGTGCCAGTAACCCAGGGGTAAACACCGGGGAGCTGTTTTTT. Translating it yields CASNPGVNTGELFF.

The V gene is TRBV29-1, the J gene TRBJ1-2; tentatively, D is TRBD1 (5 bases). The CDR3 has 13 amino acids. Germline loops: CDR1 SQVTM, CDR2 ANQGSEA. V was pared by 3 bases and J by 0 bases, with 8 bases between. CDR3: CSVEEGPNYGYTF. The CDR3 DNA sequence: TGCAGCGTTGAGGAGGGACCTAACTATGGCTACACCTTC. Together with reference TRBV29-1 and TRBJ1-2, the CDR3 gives the full variable domain: SAVISQKPSRDICQRGTSLTIQCQVDSQVTMMFWYRQQPGQSLTLIATANQGSEATYESGFVIDKFPISRPNLTFSTLTVSNMSPEDSSIYLCSVEEGPNYGYTFGSGTRLTVV.

This rearrangement joins TRBV5-4 to TRBJ1-2, with 7 positions matching TRBD1. The V segment lost 3 bases and the J segment 2 bases; nucleotides outside the gene matches: 4. This CDR3 is built from 14 residues. The germline gives CDR1 SGHNT, CDR2 YYREEE (reference sequence). The CDR3 coding sequence is TGTGCCAGCAGCTACCCGGGACAGAACTATGGCTACACCTTC. Protein: CASSYPGQNYGYTF.

This clone was found a few times. This chain links TRBV5-1 with TRBJ2-7; 10 bases map to TRBD2. The J segment lost 2 bases and the V segment lost 4 bases, leaving 3 bases of the junction unmatched. Germline values: CDR1 SGHRS, CDR2 YFSETQ. CDR3 size: 14 residues. Here the CDR3 DNA reads TGCGCCAGCAGCCTAGCGGGGGAGCCCTACGAGCAGTACTTC. This encodes CASSLAGEPYEQYF.